This T cell receptor (beta chain) was recovered during a study of blood T cell repertoires in COVID-19. Study at large: T cells, B-cell-depleted T cells, or PBMCs supplied cDNA or gDNA.

CDR1 and CDR2 (germline): LNHDA, SQIVND (reference sequence). V lost 3 bases and J lost 0, with 14 bases in between. This CDR3 is 17 amino acids long. Original processing notes: Amplification from reference gene primers served as the basis for estimated nucleated cell counts. Here immunoSEQ multiplex PCR was the method, and the copy in TCRdb shows in-frame clones only, minus some. That table gives V, J and clone size, and the DNA gave D and trimming. Of 150,000 to 200,000 clones in the sample, more than 75% are singletons; the top ten hold roughly 1%. Sample: peripheral blood. The rearrangement uses TRBV19 and TRBJ2-2; the D gene is possibly TRBD2 (6 bases). This clonotype was obtained from a man aged 40-49 years with acute or convalescent COVID-19. The DNA of the CDR3 is TGTGCCAGTAGTATCACGTTGGGAGGATCGAACACCGGGGAGCTGTTTTTT. Translating gives CASSITLGGSNTGELFF.